This T cell receptor beta chain was identified during a study of OX40 agonist ivuxolimab in advanced cancers. The CDR3 length is 12 residues. Looked up from germline, CDR1 is LNHNV and CDR2 is YYDKDF (reference sequence). Exclusion applied to patients with autoimmune disease history or systemic immunosuppression. Researchers took blood at baseline, on cycle 4 day 1, and on cycle 7 day 1. Sequenced by immunoSEQ multiplex PCR; TCRdb stores in-frame clones only, minus some. In the table there are about 110,000 clones, more than 85% of which are singletons. Study outcomes and limitations: Clonal expansion from baseline to week 6 occurred in both CD4+ and CD8+ T cells. Nonresponders, in some cases, also had low normalized T-cell clonal expansion.

On this clone: Its antigen is unidentified. The junction shows a germline mismatch at one end, possibly a read error.

This receptor was taken from an adult with an advanced solid tumor such as melanoma, head and neck, liver or kidney cancer. The rearrangement links TRBV15 to TRBJ2-1; D possibly uses TRBD1 or TRBD2 (6 bases each). The material was CD4+ or CD8+ T cells sorted from blood, obtained in a trial of the OX40 agonist ivuxolimab. CDR3 in amino acids: CATSSALGGMVF. The CDR3 DNA sequence: TGTGCCACCAGCAGTGCCCTAGGGGGGATGGTCTTC.